Listed below are T cell receptor beta chains from one sample, sequenced in a study of blood T cell repertoires in COVID-19. The table came from immunoSEQ multiplex PCR; TCRdb's copy has only in-frame clones and leaves some out. The table includes roughly 380,000 clones, around nine tenths detected once. Source material: peripheral blood. These receptor sequences come from a woman aged 60-70 years with COVID-19, enrolled during active disease. Both conserved end residues are part of each CDR3. D genes are given only for firm matches. Part of the rows lack a size; the others show once, few, many or a class for expanded clones.

size	V	D	J	CDR3	DNA
.	TRBV19	.	TRBJ2-3	CASRVGHHSTDTQYF	TGTGCCAGTCGAGTGGGGCACCATAGCACAGATACGCAGTATTTT
.	TRBV7-3	.	TRBJ2-6	CASSDRRSGANVLTF	TGTGCCAGCAGCGACAGGCGCTCTGGGGCCAACGTCCTGACTTTC
.	TRBV15	.	TRBJ1-1	CATSRDSSNTEAFF	TGTGCCACCAGCAGGGACAGCTCGAACACTGAAGCTTTCTTT
once	TRBV6-5	TRBD1	TRBJ1-4	CASSSQGAANEKLFF	TGTGCCAGCAGTTCCCAGGGGGCTGCTAATGAAAAACTGTTTTTT
.	TRBV19	TRBD1	TRBJ1-1	CASSIQGASTEAFF	TGTGCCAGTAGTATACAGGGGGCGAGCACTGAAGCTTTCTTT
once	TRBV12-3/TRBV12-4	TRBD1	TRBJ2-7	CASSSQGTAEQYF	TGTGCCAGCAGTTCACAGGGGACGGCCGAGCAGTACTTC
.	TRBV27	TRBD1	TRBJ1-2	CASSPRDRGSYTF	TGTGCCAGCAGTCCGAGGGACAGGGGATCCTACACCTTC
.	TRBV28	TRBD1	TRBJ1-2	CASSFGTGEGYTF	TGTGCCAGCAGTTTCGGGACAGGGGAAGGCTACACCTTC
.	TRBV20-1	.	TRBJ1-5	CSASQDQPQHF	TGCAGTGCTAGTCAGGATCAGCCCCAGCATTTT
.	TRBV18	.	TRBJ1-1	CASFLLMNTEAFF	TGTGCCAGCTTTTTGTTAATGAACACTGAAGCTTTCTTT
.	TRBV4-2	.	TRBJ2-3	CASSRVGGDTQYF	TGTGCCAGCAGCCGAGTAGGGGGAGATACGCAGTATTTT
.	TRBV29-1	TRBD1	TRBJ1-2	CSVEVGQGNYGYTF	TGCAGCGTTGAGGTGGGACAGGGTAACTATGGCTACACCTTC
.	TRBV7-8	TRBD2	TRBJ2-1	CASSPLAGGENEQFF	TGTGCCAGCAGCCCGCTAGCGGGGGGTGAGAATGAGCAGTTCTTC
once	TRBV10-3	.	TRBJ1-1	CAISEGKAQDTEAFF	TGTGCCATCAGTGAGGGAAAAGCCCAGGACACTGAAGCTTTCTTT
.	TRBV19	.	TRBJ1-2	CASSRPDGYTF	TGTGCCAGTAGTCGCCCAGATGGCTACACCTTC
once	TRBV6-1	TRBD1	TRBJ1-2	CASSAGTGNRIYGYTF	TGTGCCAGCAGTGCCGGGACAGGGAATCGGATCTATGGCTACACCTTC
.	TRBV5-4	TRBD1	TRBJ2-1	CASSWDSTNEQFF	TGTGCCAGCAGTTGGGACAGTACCAATGAGCAGTTCTTC
.	TRBV5-1	TRBD1	TRBJ2-1	CASRPGTDLHEQFF	TGCGCCAGCAGACCCGGGACAGACCTTCATGAGCAGTTCTTC
once	TRBV10-1	.	TRBJ1-1	CASRLLRAFF	TGCGCCAGCAGACTGCTCAGGGCTTTCTTT
.	TRBV20-1	TRBD1	TRBJ1-4	CSASKGTGGEKLFF	TGCAGTGCTAGTAAAGGGACAGGGGGTGAAAAACTGTTTTTT
.	TRBV20-1	TRBD2	TRBJ2-7	CSASGSLGLAGSYEQYF	TGCAGTGCTAGTGGTTCTCTCGGACTAGCTGGCTCCTACGAGCAGTACTTC
.	TRBV19	.	TRBJ1-5	CASNLEGRLYQPQHF	TGTGCCAGTAATCTAGAGGGGCGATTATATCAGCCCCAGCATTTT
.	TRBV5-4	.	TRBJ2-5	CASSLDSPGTQYF	TGTGCCAGCAGCTTGGACAGCCCTGGGACCCAGTACTTC
.	TRBV11-2	.	TRBJ1-2	CASSLNPGQAYGYTF	TGTGCCAGCAGCTTGAACCCGGGACAAGCTTATGGCTACACCTTC
.	TRBV20-1	.	TRBJ2-5	CSASLTGGRETQYF	TGCAGTGCTAGTCTAACGGGGGGCCGGGAGACCCAGTACTTC
.	TRBV2	.	TRBJ2-7	CASSQGRERYEQYF	TGTGCCAGCAGTCAGGGCAGGGAAAGGTACGAGCAGTACTTC
.	TRBV27	TRBD1	TRBJ1-2	CASSFRADRGLLGYGYTF	TGTGCCAGCAGTTTTCGCGCGGACAGGGGGCTTCTGGGCTATGGCTACACCTTC
.	TRBV4-2	TRBD2	TRBJ2-3	CASSQDQRLAGGIIYTDTQYF	TGTGCCAGCAGCCAAGATCAAAGGCTAGCGGGGGGAATAATTTACACAGATACGCAGTATTTT
.	TRBV5-4	TRBD1	TRBJ2-7	CASSLGDRGTHEQYF	TGTGCCAGCAGCTTGGGAGACAGGGGGACACACGAGCAGTACTTC
.	TRBV12-3/TRBV12-4	TRBD2	TRBJ2-7	CASSQGGSYEQYF	TGTGCCAGCAGTCAAGGCGGGAGCTACGAGCAGTACTTC
.	TRBV7-9	.	TRBJ2-2	CASSLPRIANTGELFF	TGTGCCAGCAGCTTACCCCGAATAGCTAACACCGGGGAGCTGTTTTTT
.	TRBV7-3	TRBD1	TRBJ1-1	CASSLDGGGAAFF	TGTGCCAGCAGCTTAGACGGAGGGGGCGCAGCTTTCTTT
.	TRBV7-3	.	TRBJ2-1	CASSLGRGLGDEQFF	TGTGCCAGCAGCCTAGGGCGGGGGCTGGGGGATGAGCAGTTCTTC
once	TRBV6-5	TRBD1	TRBJ1-2	CASSYSGRGLDYGYTF	TGTGCCAGCAGTTACTCCGGGAGGGGGCTTGACTATGGCTACACCTTC
.	TRBV7-9	.	TRBJ1-1	CASSLGGVNTEAFF	TGTGCCAGCAGCTTAGGCGGGGTGAACACTGAAGCTTTCTTT
once	TRBV5-1	.	TRBJ1-4	CASSFTSSNEKLFF	TGCGCCAGCAGCTTTACTTCCTCTAATGAAAAACTGTTTTTT
.	TRBV6-6	.	TRBJ1-6	CASSLVLPGQGRSPLHF	TGTGCCAGCAGTCTGGTTCTCCCGGGACAAGGTCGCTCACCCCTCCACTTT
.	TRBV7-2	TRBD2	TRBJ2-5	CASSYGGGGETQYF	TGTGCCAGCAGCTACGGGGGGGGAGGAGAGACCCAGTACTTC
.	TRBV9	.	TRBJ1-3	CASSAPGVSGNTIYF	TGTGCCAGCAGCGCGCCAGGGGTCTCTGGAAACACCATATATTTT
.	TRBV5-1	TRBD1	TRBJ1-1	CASSPTGLGEGTEAFF	TGCGCCAGCAGCCCGACAGGGCTGGGTGAAGGCACTGAAGCTTTCTTT
.	TRBV10-3	TRBD1	TRBJ1-4	CATTGGSNEKLFF	TGTGCCACGACAGGGGGGTCTAATGAAAAACTGTTTTTT
.	TRBV5-1	TRBD2	TRBJ2-1	CASSLVVSGGDIYNEQFF	TGCGCCAGCAGCTTGGTGGTTAGCGGGGGAGACATATACAATGAGCAGTTCTTC
.	TRBV4-1	.	TRBJ2-5	CASSQDTSLKTQYF	TGCGCCAGCAGCCAAGATACATCCCTGAAGACCCAGTACTTC
once	TRBV4-2	.	TRBJ1-2	CASSQVGSSETNYGYTF	TGTGCCAGCAGCCAAGTGGGCAGCTCAGAAACTAACTATGGCTACACCTTC
.	TRBV3-1/TRBV3-2	TRBD2	TRBJ2-5	CASSALAGIRETQYF	TGTGCCAGCAGCGCCCTAGCGGGGATTCGAGAGACCCAGTACTTC
.	TRBV4-1	.	TRBJ1-2	CASSQDGYSQLYGYTF	TGCGCCAGCAGCCAAGATGGGTACAGCCAACTCTATGGCTACACCTTC
once	TRBV3-1/TRBV3-2	TRBD1	TRBJ1-2	CASSLTGGAIGYTF	TGTGCCAGCAGCCTTACAGGGGGCGCGATTGGCTACACCTTC
.	TRBV5-1	.	TRBJ1-1	CASSGDNTPRAFF	TGCGCCAGCAGCGGGGACAACACCCCAAGAGCTTTCTTT
.	TRBV11-2	TRBD1	TRBJ2-3	CASSEDRGHADTQYF	TGTGCCAGCAGCGAAGACAGGGGGCACGCAGATACGCAGTATTTT
.	TRBV28	TRBD1	TRBJ2-2	CARRTGLNTGELFF	TGTGCCAGGAGGACAGGTCTGAACACCGGGGAGCTGTTTTTT
.	TRBV3-1/TRBV3-2	TRBD2	TRBJ2-1	CASSRGLAGGRYSYNEQFF	TGTGCCAGCAGCCGCGGACTAGCGGGGGGCCGTTACTCCTACAATGAGCAGTTCTTC
once	TRBV28	.	TRBJ1-1	CASSFRGGHTEAFF	TGTGCCAGCAGTTTTCGCGGGGGCCACACTGAAGCTTTCTTT
once	TRBV19	TRBD1	TRBJ1-4	CASSSLTGGGEKLFF	TGTGCCAGTAGTAGCCTTACAGGGGGCGGTGAAAAACTGTTTTTT
.	TRBV28	.	TRBJ1-1	CASSLSTEAFF	TGTGCCAGCAGTTTATCGACTGAAGCTTTCTTT
once	TRBV28	.	TRBJ2-3	CASSLGGASTDTQYF	TGTGCCAGCAGTTTAGGGGGGGCCTCCACAGATACGCAGTATTTT
.	TRBV13	TRBD1	TRBJ2-5	CASHTRQGTETQYF	TGTGCCAGTCACACAAGACAGGGGACAGAGACCCAGTACTTC
.	TRBV6-5	TRBD1	TRBJ1-6	CASSYSIAGGHSPLHF	TGTGCCAGCAGTTACTCGATTGCAGGGGGACATTCACCCCTCCACTTT
.	TRBV12-3/TRBV12-4	.	TRBJ2-7	CASSRTAYEQYF	TGTGCCAGCAGTCGGACAGCTTACGAGCAGTACTTC
.	TRBV28	.	TRBJ1-2	CASWPGNYGYTF	TGTGCCAGCTGGCCGGGAAACTATGGCTACACCTTC